The source of this T cell receptor (beta chain) is a study of T-cell memory formation after mild COVID-19. Background on the study: TCR clusters showed largely donor specificity.

Overall study results and limits: There was no confirmation that second-wave clones peaking on day 37 were SARS-CoV-2 specific. There were some responding clones in pre-infection memory, which suggested that cross-reactive memory had joined. Contracting CD8+ clones were enriched in EMRA, CD4+ mainly in CM and EM.

TCRdb re-derived calls from the 5' RACE reads in MiXCR, one entry per CDR3 protein. The table lists tens of thousands of distinct CDR3 sequences, 16% of them singletons. The CDR3 runs 15 residues. CDR1 is SGHAT and CDR2 is FQNNGV in the germline V gene. V gave up 0 bases and J gave up 8 bases; unmatched junction bases: 5. A note on this clonotype: Its matching antigen is unknown.

The chain couples TRBV11-2 to TRBJ2-3; TRBD2 aligns across 10 bases. The specimen sequenced was PBMCs or a T cell subset sorted from them (not recorded which). The TCR was taken from an adult woman who had mild COVID-19 (a few samples of this study predate the infection). Cell type and time point are not known. The DNA for the CDR3 is TGTGCCAGCAGCTTAGAGCCTAGCGGGGGAGTTACGCAGTATTTT. It yields the protein CASSLEPSGGVTQYF.